The source of this TCR beta chain is a study of T cells in Graves' hyperthyroidism and ophthalmopathy. Points from the study as a whole: Among clonotypes expanded in thyroid above 0.001, most were also found in blood. In simple terms, a model built on 13 V-J features told ophthalmopathy apart from stable hyperthyroidism.

Germline trimming cut 6 bases from V and 7 bases from J; bases unmatched to any gene: 7. CDR1 is MNHNS, CDR2 SASEGT, per germline. This CDR3 region has 14 residues. As concerns this clonotype: The antigen is undetermined.

TCR beta CDR3 regions were amplified from RNA transcripts. TCR CDR3 regions were first amplified by RT-PCR with HTBI primers. A single record per CDR3 protein comes from TCRdb applying MiXCR to the multiplex PCR reads. Counted here are roughly 360,000 distinct CDR3 sequences, 13% occurring once; the ten biggest clones make up less than 25%. This rearrangement joins TRBV6-1 to TRBJ1-4; 8 positions match TRBD1. The sequenced sample was blood. The receptor was derived from a man aged 25 to 45 with Graves' hyperthyroidism that later progressed to Graves' ophthalmopathy. The DNA for the CDR3 is TGTGCCAGCAGGGGTTCAGGGGGCGGTGAAAAACTGTTTTTT. Its protein product is CASRGSGGGEKLFF.